The 25 T cell receptor beta chains below were found in one sample sequenced in a study of identical twins. TCRdb processed the 5' RACE reads anew with MiXCR; each CDR3 protein has one entry. The data show under 250,000 distinct CDR3 sequences, about 7.5% seen once. These records were also assigned to another study, of yellow fever vaccine responses in identical twins.

Source material: memory (CD45RO+) T cells sorted from blood. All receptors derive from a woman under 30 in good health.

This clonotype was counted only a few times. V and J are TRBV3-1 and TRBJ2-1; a possible D gene is TRBD2 (6 bases). The CDR3 totals 14 residues. The germline V gene has CDR1 LGHDT and CDR2 YNNKEL (reference sequence). V dropped 0 bases and J dropped 5 bases, with 8 bases sitting between them. The CDR3 nucleotides read TGTGCCAGCAGCCAAGACTGGGGGGACAATGAGCAGTTCTTC. This sequence encodes CASSQDWGDNEQFF.

This clonotype occurred a few times. V and J are TRBV9 and TRBJ1-6; D is uncertain. CDR3 size: 14 residues. CDR1 and CDR2 (germline): SGDLS, YYNGEE. V lost 3 bases, J lost 8 bases, and 12 bases lay in between. The CDR3 protein is CASSDAERDSPLHF. The CDR3, as DNA: TGTGCCAGCAGCGACGCGGAGCGGGATTCACCCCTCCACTTT.

The genes are TRBV3-1 and TRBJ1-6; a weak D match, TRBD1 (5 bases). The CDR3 has 14 residues. Germline CDR1 reads LGHDT; CDR2 reads YNNKEL (reference sequence). Trimming stripped 2 bases from V and 7 bases from J, with 9 bases between. Here the CDR3 DNA reads TGTGCCAGCAGCCAATGGACAAAAAATTCACCCCTCCACTTT. Translation: CASSQWTKNSPLHF. The full variable domain, with the rest looked up from reference TRBV3-1 and TRBJ1-6, is DTAVSQTPKYLVTQMGNDKSIKCEQNLGHDTMYWYKQDSKKFLKIMFSYNNKELIINETVPNRFSPKSPDKAHLNLHINSLELGDSAVYFCASSQWTKNSPLHFGNGTRLTVT.

There are many counts of this clonotype. This rearrangement joins TRBV29-1 to TRBJ2-3; 12 bases are shared with TRBD2. V lost 7 bases and J lost 3; bases outside the gene matches: 5. Germline V gene lookup returns CDR1 SQVTM and CDR2 ANQGSEA. CDR3 length: 14 residues. CDR3 residues: CSANLAGGTDTQYF. The CDR3 nucleotides read TGCAGCGCCAACCTAGCGGGGGGGACAGATACGCAGTATTTT.

The chain has TRBV5-5 and TRBJ2-5; a weak D match, TRBD1 (6 bases). This CDR3 region has 15 residues. Trimming pared 3 bases from V and 5 bases from J, leaving 17 bases between. Germline V gives CDR1 SGHKS, CDR2 YYEKEE (reference sequence). CDR3 sequence: CASSSLGTTWETQYF. In nucleotides, the CDR3 is TGTGCCAGCAGCTCACTCGGGACAACCTGGGAGACCCAGTACTTC.

This clonotype was seen repeatedly, ten times or more. J is TRBJ2-1 and V is TRBV25-1; possible D gene TRBD1, 6 bases. Trimming removed 3 bases at V and 7 bases at J, with 22 bases between. Per germline, CDR1 MGHDK and CDR2 SYGVNS. This CDR3 is 17 amino acids long. The CDR3 region is CASSDFNRGSRGNEQFF. Written as DNA, the CDR3 is TGTGCCAGCAGTGATTTTAACCGCGGATCCAGGGGAAATGAGCAGTTCTTC.

The chain has TRBV27 and TRBJ2-3; 7 nucleotides match TRBD1. V was pared by 2 bases and J by 2 bases, with 10 bases of the junction left unmatched. The V gene's germline CDR1 is MNHEY and CDR2 SMNVEV (reference sequence). The CDR3 consists of 17 residues. The chain's CDR3 is CASSLPTGARATDTQYF. The CDR3 DNA follows: TGTGCCAGCAGTTTACCTACAGGGGCTCGAGCCACAGATACGCAGTATTTT.

This clonotype was counted between two and nine times. This chain uses TRBV6-6 with TRBJ2-2, with no clear D. The CDR3 spans 12 residues. CDR1 MNHNY and CDR2 SVGAGI come from the germline V gene (reference sequence). V was shortened by 3 bases and J by 3 bases, with 2 bases between the two germline ends. The CDR3 loop is CASSYYTGELFF. CDR3 sequence (DNA): TGTGCCAGCAGTTATTACACCGGGGAGCTGTTTTTT.

This clonotype has just a few counts. The chain couples TRBV15 to TRBJ2-5; 10 bases match TRBD1. The CDR3 is 15 amino acids. V lost 5 bases to trimming and J lost 5 bases; unmatched junction nucleotides: 8. Germline CDR1 reads LNHNV; CDR2 reads YYDKDF (reference sequence). CDR3 region: CATSAGTGVTETQYF. The CDR3 coding sequence is TGTGCCACCAGCGCAGGGACAGGGGTTACGGAGACCCAGTACTTC.

The DNA for the CDR3 is TGTGCCAGCCCCCCGGGGCACTACGAGCAGTACTTC. This encodes CASPPGHYEQYF. This rearrangement joins TRBV6-1 to TRBJ2-7, with D possibly being TRBD1 or TRBD2 (5 bases each). The CDR3 loop spans 12 amino acids. V was clipped by 8 bases and J by 3 bases, with 11 bases between them. Germline CDR1 and CDR2: MNHNS and SASEGT.

The chain joins TRBV28 to TRBJ2-4, with 10 bases lining up with TRBD1. This CDR3 contains 17 residues. With 5 bases clipped from V and 9 bases from J, the junction kept 16 bases outside the gene matches. Germline CDR1 and CDR2: MDHEN and SYDVKM. For the CDR3, the DNA is TGTGCCAGCAGTAAAGTCGGGACAGGGGTTCTCGGGGCCATTCAGTACTTC. Protein product: CASSKVGTGVLGAIQYF.

This chain joins TRBV5-1 and TRBJ1-4; D not certain. CDR1 and CDR2 from the germline V gene are SGHRS and YFSETQ. V was shortened by 2 bases and J by 6 bases, with 14 bases between the two germline ends. The CDR3 spans 15 residues. CDR3 in DNA: TGCGCCAGCAGCTTAGTATCTGGGCGGGATGAAAAACTGTTTTTT. Amino acids: CASSLVSGRDEKLFF.

The sample holds one count of this clonotype. A much more abundant neighbour one base away suggests this may be a read error. In nucleotides, the CDR3 is TGCGCCAGCAGCCAAGTACGAAGACTAGCGGGAGGCCAAGAGACCCAGCACTTC. It specifies CASSQVRRLAGGQETQHF. The rearrangement uses TRBV4-1 and TRBJ2-5, with 13 nucleotides matching TRBD2. Looked up from germline, CDR1 is MGHRA and CDR2 is YSYEKL. This CDR3 is built from 18 residues.

This clonotype was observed a few times. V and J are TRBV14 and TRBJ2-3, with 10 bases aligning to TRBD2. V lost 5 bases and J lost 4; bases outside the gene matches: 9. The CDR3 runs 16 residues. Per germline, CDR1 SGHDN and CDR2 FVKESK. The CDR3 loop is CASSSGKLAGADTQYF. CDR3 DNA: TGTGCCAGCAGCTCCGGGAAGCTAGCGGGGGCAGATACGCAGTATTTT.

This clonotype was detected a few times. The genes are TRBV7-2 and TRBJ2-3, with D possibly TRBD2 on 7 matching bases. V was pared by 0 bases and J by 0 bases, with 10 bases between. Germline CDR1 reads SGHTA; CDR2 reads FQGNSA. The CDR3 has 16 amino acids. DNA of the CDR3: TGTGCCAGCAGCTTAGCGGGGGGGCCTAGCACAGATACGCAGTATTTT. Translated: CASSLAGGPSTDTQYF.

This clonotype rates as medium-sized. The chain links TRBV3-1 to TRBJ1-4; 8 bases line up with TRBD1. Germline V CDR1 and CDR2: LGHDT, YNNKEL (reference sequence). The CDR3 covers 15 residues. Trimming at V came to 4 bases and at J to 7 bases, leaving 8 bases not matched to a gene. In nucleotides, the CDR3 is TGTGCCAGCAGCCCGCGGACAGGGTCTAGTGAAAAACTGTTTTTT. It yields the protein CASSPRTGSSEKLFF.

The J gene is TRBJ1-1, the V gene TRBV6-5; D remains unclear. Germline V gene sequence: CDR1 MNHEY, CDR2 SVGAGI. This CDR3 contains 13 residues. The ends were cut back, 0 bases at V and 1 base at J, with 3 bases in the middle. CDR3 in amino acids: CASSYSANTEAFF. In nucleotides, the CDR3 is TGTGCCAGCAGTTACTCGGCGAACACTGAAGCTTTCTTT.

There are many counts of this clonotype. This chain links TRBV7-9 with TRBJ2-3; maybe TRBD2 (6 bases). V shed 3 bases and J shed 5 bases, with 21 bases lying between them. The CDR3 spans 17 residues. In germline, CDR1 is SEHNR, CDR2 FQNEAQ (reference sequence). The CDR3, as DNA: TGTGCCAGCAGCTTGGTATCTATCGGCGGGGAAGTAGATACGCAGTATTTT. Its protein product is CASSLVSIGGEVDTQYF.

The chain has TRBV10-3 and TRBJ1-5, with TRBD1 matching over 10 bases. Germline assignment: CDR1 ENHRY and CDR2 SYGVKD. The CDR3 is made up of 15 amino acids. With 3 bases clipped from V and 6 bases from J, the junction kept 5 bases outside the gene matches. This CDR3 is CAISDETGGTQPQHF. The CDR3 DNA reads TGTGCCATCAGTGATGAGACAGGGGGCACTCAGCCCCAGCATTTT.

The chain joins TRBV27 to TRBJ1-4; D gene unclear. CDR1 is MNHEY, CDR2 SMNVEV, per germline (reference sequence). The CDR3 totals 14 residues. The V and J ends lost 8 bases and 7 bases respectively, with 17 bases between them. The CDR3 DNA is TGTGCCAGCGGCGCAGCGGGATGGGGTGAAAAACTGTTTTTT. It encodes CASGAAGWGEKLFF.

This clonotype showed up many times. Here the CDR3 DNA reads TGTGCCAGCAGTTACGGACAGGACAGCTCCTACGAGCAGTACTTC. It specifies CASSYGQDSSYEQYF. The chain links TRBV6-2 or TRBV6-3 to TRBJ2-7, with TRBD1 matching 7 bases. The CDR3 is 15 amino acids. From germline, CDR1 is MNHEY and CDR2 SVGEGT. The V segment lost 2 bases and the J segment 0 bases; nucleotides outside the gene matches: 4.

The table lists this clonotype with many counts. This chain links TRBV7-2 with TRBJ2-4, with 10 nucleotides matching TRBD1. The trim removed 1 base at V and 1 base at J, leaving 1 base unmatched. This CDR3 contains 16 residues. In germline, CDR1 is SGHTA, CDR2 FQGNSA. The CDR3 bases are TGTGCCAGCAGCTTAGTGGGACAGGGGGCCAAAAACATTCAGTACTTC. As protein: CASSLVGQGAKNIQYF.

The chain carries TRBV5-8 and TRBJ2-7, with TRBD1 matching over 8 bases. The CDR3 has 16 residues. Unmatched junction bases numbered 9, after V lost 4 bases and J lost 0 bases. CDR1 SGHTS and CDR2 YDEGEE come from the germline V gene. The CDR3 nucleotides are TGTGCCAGCAGCCCATGGACAGGGCCCCTCTCCTACGAGCAGTACTTC. It codes for CASSPWTGPLSYEQYF. The full variable domain, completed using reference TRBV5-8 and TRBJ2-7, is EAGVTQSPTHLIKTRGQQATLRCSPISGHTSVYWYQQALGLGLQFLLWYDEGEERNRGNFPPRFSGRQFPNYSSELNVNALELEDSALYLCASSPWTGPLSYEQYFGPGTRLTVT.

The chain carries TRBV5-4 and TRBJ2-2, with D possibly matching TRBD1 (5 bases). The V end was cut by 1 base, the J end by 6 bases, with 10 bases between. CDR1 and CDR2 from the germline V gene are SGHNT and YYREEE (reference sequence). CDR3 length equals 14 residues. Here the CDR3 DNA reads TGTGCCAGCAGCTTGCAAGGGGTCCCCGGGGAGCTGTTTTTT. This sequence encodes CASSLQGVPGELFF. Full variable domain (missing parts from reference TRBV5-4 and TRBJ2-2): ETGVTQSPTHLIKTRGQQVTLRCSSQSGHNTVSWYQQALGQGPQFIFQYYREEENGRGNFPPRFSGLQFPNYSSELNVNALELDDSALYLCASSLQGVPGELFFGEGSRLTVL.

The chain couples TRBV12-5 to TRBJ2-1; weak D call: TRBD2 (5 bases). Germline assignment: CDR1 LGHNT and CDR2 FRNRAP. The CDR3 length is 14 residues. Deletions cut 3 bases from V and 3 bases from J, with 9 bases between. For the CDR3, the DNA is TGTGCTAGTGGTTTACTAGACTTCTACAATGAGCAGTTCTTC. It codes for CASGLLDFYNEQFF. Supplemented by reference TRBV12-5 and TRBJ2-1, the full variable domain reads DARVTQTPRHKVTEMGQEVTMRCQPILGHNTVFWYRQTMMQGLELLAYFRNRAPLDDSGMPKDRFSAEMPDATLATLKIQPSEPRDSAVYFCASGLLDFYNEQFFGPGTRLTVL.